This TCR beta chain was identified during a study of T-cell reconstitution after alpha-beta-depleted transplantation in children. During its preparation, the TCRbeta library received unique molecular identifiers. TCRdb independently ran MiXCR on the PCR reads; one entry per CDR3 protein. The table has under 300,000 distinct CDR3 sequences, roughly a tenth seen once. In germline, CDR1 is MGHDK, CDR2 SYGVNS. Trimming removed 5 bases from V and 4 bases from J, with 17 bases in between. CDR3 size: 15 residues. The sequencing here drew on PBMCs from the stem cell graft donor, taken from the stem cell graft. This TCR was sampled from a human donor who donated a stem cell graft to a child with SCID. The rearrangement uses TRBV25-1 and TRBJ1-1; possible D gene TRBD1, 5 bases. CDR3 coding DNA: TGTGCCAGCAGTCAGGGCGGAGCGGTGGGCACTGAAGCTTTCTTT. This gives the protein CASSQGGAVGTEAFF.